The subject of this entry is one T cell receptor beta chain. The V and J ends lost 4 bases and 0 bases, in that order; junction bases with no gene match: 4. Looked up from germline, CDR1 is SGHRS and CDR2 is YFSETQ. The CDR3 consists of 16 residues. Original processing notes: Amplification with reference gene primers provided the estimates of nucleated cell counts. Assay: immunoSEQ multiplex PCR; the TCRdb copy retains only in-frame clones and omits some. V and J calls and clone size are given by that table; D and trimming were obtained from the DNA. The data hold approximately 44,000 clones, with around 83% observed a single time. This specimen belongs to a study of blood T cell repertoires in COVID-19. The wider study: COVID-19 samples, acute and convalescent, were from the United States, Italy and Spain. Sources were T cells, B-cell-depleted T cells, or PBMCs; the material itself was cDNA or gDNA.

This receptor was identified in a human donor in a cohort sampled during active COVID-19. The sequenced sample was peripheral blood. The V call is TRBV5-1, the J call TRBJ2-3; 11 bases fit TRBD2. CDR3: CASSPLAGGSTDTQYF. The CDR3 nucleotides read TGCGCCAGCAGCCCGCTAGCGGGGGGTAGCACAGATACGCAGTATTTT.